These T cell receptor beta chains were read from a single sample in a study of cytomegalovirus exposure and HLA in healthy donors. The method was immunoSEQ multiplex PCR; TCRdb's version includes in-frame clones alone and lacks a portion of them. The repertoire has 110,000 to 150,000 clones, less than 10% of them found once; the top ten carry 1.5% to 2%. The sequenced sample consisted of PBMCs. Receptor source: a male donor in good health and CMV-seronegative. The CDR3 runs from the conserved cysteine through the conserved F or W.

>TRBV11-2|TRBJ1-2|17
CASRPLRGAVFNYGYTF
>TRBV5-4|TRBJ1-2|14
CASSLGYAGNGYTF
>TRBV4-3|TRBJ1-4|16
CASSQDAGQGREKLFF
>TRBV28|TRBJ2-5|14
CASNGREGYQTQYF
>TRBV7-9|TRBJ1-1|12
CASSLGLTEAFF
>TRBV29-1|TRBJ1-3|14
CSVGDRGHRNTIYF
>TRBV6-1|NA|14
CASNHGTPSYEQYF
>TRBV29-1|TRBJ1-1|12
CSAKQGNTEAFF
>TRBV29-1|TRBJ1-2|13
CSVGQGASYGYTF
>TRBV13|TRBJ1-2|16
CASSLGLPNTRYGYTF
>TRBV7-9|TRBJ2-5|15
CASSSTLTGTETQYF
>TRBV7-8|TRBJ2-7|13
CASSAGNSYEQYF
>TRBV18|TRBJ2-1|17
CASSPEVAGLAGNEQFF
>TRBV7-2|TRBJ2-5|16
CASSLGTAGGQETQYF
>TRBV27|TRBJ1-1|14
CASSQRGMNTEAFF
>TRBV5-5|TRBJ1-6|13
CASSLGTHSPLHF